The source of this T cell receptor beta chain is a study of memory CD4+ T cells and cytomegalovirus serostatus. Deletions cut 7 bases from V and 8 bases from J, with 12 bases between. The CDR3 totals 13 residues. Germline-derived CDR1 and CDR2 are LNHDA and SQIVND (reference sequence). Clones were read by immunoSEQ multiplex PCR, and TCRdb kept only the in-frame ones, dropping some. Of about 46,000 clones listed, more than 60% are singletons. The sort gate was single viable CD3+CD4+CD8-CD45RO+ cells for memory CD4+ T cells. The specimen was memory CD4+ T cells from blood. This clonotype was sampled from an adult in good health and CMV-seronegative. V is TRBV19 and J is TRBJ1-6; D gene unclear. CDR3 coding DNA: TGTGCCAGTACCGGGGTTACGGATTCACCCCTCCACTTT. Translation: CASTGVTDSPLHF. Supplemented by reference TRBV19 and TRBJ1-6, the full variable domain reads DGGITQSPKYLFRKEGQNVTLSCEQNLNHDAMYWYRQDPGQGLRLIYYSQIVNDFQKGDIAEGYSVSREKKESFPLTVTSAQKNPTAFYLCASTGVTDSPLHFGNGTRLTVT.